The clone carrying this TCR beta chain was observed a single time. Its cognate antigen is unknown. For the second PCR, which ran for about 7 to 12 cycles, a sample-barcoded 5' primer and a J-beta primer mix were used. Using its own MiXCR run on the 5' RACE reads, TCRdb lists one record per CDR3 protein. The sample has about 670,000 distinct CDR3 sequences, about 51% seen once. The sample comes from a study of blood T cells in healthy people across ages. Study at large: With template switching, about one barcoded beta molecule was captured per two T cells. Findings and limits, study-wide: Roughly linear age-related decline in beta diversity appeared, significant by age approximately 40.

CDR1 is SGHRS, CDR2 YFSETQ, per germline. This CDR3 contains 15 residues. V trimming: 7 bases; J trimming: 10 bases; junction bases outside the gene matches: 16. Each donor was a healthy Caucasian individual from Russia, aged about 6 to 100. The chain joins TRBV5-1 to TRBJ1-1, with 10 nucleotides matching TRBD1. Source material: blood. This TCR was sampled from a woman of 80 years or more in good health. In DNA, the CDR3 is TGCGCCAGCGGCTACTATGGGACAGGGGATCGGGGAGCTTTCTTT. It yields the protein CASGYYGTGDRGAFF.